This paragraph reports one TCR beta chain. The antigen is undetermined. The CDR3 has 19 amino acids. From germline, CDR1 is SGHRS and CDR2 YFSETQ. Trimming cost V 4 bases and J 4 bases; bases outside gene matches: 10. This record comes from a study of Ad26.COV2.S vaccination and SARS-CoV-2 variants. About the research overall: Trial arm assignment for the donor was COV1001 Ad26.COV2.S.

Sequencing used immunoSEQ multiplex PCR; TCRdb keeps in-frame clones, though not all of them. The sample lists hundreds of thousands of clones; about 88% were seen once. Study conclusions and caveats: Spike-specific TCR breadth in vaccine recipients exceeded that seen in placebo recipients.

The sample's treatment: some 20 received Ad26.COV2.S at low or high dose, single or two shots; roughly five received placebo; per-sample allocation not given. Repertoires come from day 63 after the first vaccine or placebo injection. An adult of 18-55 years in Boston served as donor. Spike of the Wuhan-strain SARS-CoV-2 was expressed by an Ad26 vector, which formed the vaccine. The input for sequencing was peripheral blood, taken in a trial of Ad26.COV2.S vaccine versus placebo. The TCR was taken from a person between 18 and 65 years old who received the Ad26.COV2.S COVID-19 vaccine or a placebo. This chain connects TRBV5-1 to TRBJ2-2; 16 bases are a match to TRBD2. Here the CDR3 reads CASSPGTSGGAGSTGELFF. CDR3 in DNA: TGCGCCAGCAGCCCTGGGACTAGCGGGGGGGCCGGGAGCACCGGGGAGCTGTTTTTT.